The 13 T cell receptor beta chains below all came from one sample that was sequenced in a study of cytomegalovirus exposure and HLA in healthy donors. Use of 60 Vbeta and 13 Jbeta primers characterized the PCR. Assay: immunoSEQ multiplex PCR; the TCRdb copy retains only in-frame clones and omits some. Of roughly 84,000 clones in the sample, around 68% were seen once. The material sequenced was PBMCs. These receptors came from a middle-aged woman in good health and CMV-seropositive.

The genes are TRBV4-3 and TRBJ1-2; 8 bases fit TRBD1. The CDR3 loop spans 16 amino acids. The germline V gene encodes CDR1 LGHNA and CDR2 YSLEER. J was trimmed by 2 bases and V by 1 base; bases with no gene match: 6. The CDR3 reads CASSQAIGQGNYGYTF. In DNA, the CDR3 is TGCGCCAGCAGCCAAGCCATCGGACAGGGCAACTATGGCTACACCTTC.

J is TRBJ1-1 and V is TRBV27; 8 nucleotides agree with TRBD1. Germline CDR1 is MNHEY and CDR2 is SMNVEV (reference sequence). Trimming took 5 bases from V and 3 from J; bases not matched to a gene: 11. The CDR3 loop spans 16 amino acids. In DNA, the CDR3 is TGTGCCAGCAGTCCGAGGACAGGGAGGCGGGACACTGAAGCTTTCTTT. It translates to CASSPRTGRRDTEAFF.

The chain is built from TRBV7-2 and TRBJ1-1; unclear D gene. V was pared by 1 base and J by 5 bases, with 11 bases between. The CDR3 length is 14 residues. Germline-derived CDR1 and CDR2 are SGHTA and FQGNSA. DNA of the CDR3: TGTGCCAGCAGCTTAGTCGGAGGGTGGACTGAAGCTTTCTTT. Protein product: CASSLVGGWTEAFF.

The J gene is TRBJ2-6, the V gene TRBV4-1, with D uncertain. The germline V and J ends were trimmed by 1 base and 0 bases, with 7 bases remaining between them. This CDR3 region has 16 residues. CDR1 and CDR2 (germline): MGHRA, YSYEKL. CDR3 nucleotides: TGCGCCAGCAGCCAAGTCTTCAGCTCTGGGGCCAACGTCCTGACTTTC. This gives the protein CASSQVFSSGANVLTF.

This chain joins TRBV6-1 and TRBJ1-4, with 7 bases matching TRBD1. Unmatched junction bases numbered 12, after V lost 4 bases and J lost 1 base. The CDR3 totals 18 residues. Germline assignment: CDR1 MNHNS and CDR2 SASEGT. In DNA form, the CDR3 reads TGTGCCAGCAGTGGACAGGGAGTAGGGGTCAAAACTAATGAAAAACTGTTTTTT. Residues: CASSGQGVGVKTNEKLFF.

The CDR3 protein is CASSREGTGEQYF. CDR3 DNA: TGTGCCAGCAGCCGGGAGGGGACGGGCGAGCAGTACTTC. This chain links TRBV9 with TRBJ2-7; 8 bases fit TRBD2. The ends lost 4 bases at V and 6 bases at J; junction bases unmatched: 6. There are 13 residues in the CDR3. Germline V lookup: CDR1 SGDLS, CDR2 YYNGEE.

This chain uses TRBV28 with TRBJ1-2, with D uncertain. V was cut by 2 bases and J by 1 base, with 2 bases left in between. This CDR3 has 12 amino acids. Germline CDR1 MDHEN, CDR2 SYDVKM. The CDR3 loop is CASSLHNYGYTF. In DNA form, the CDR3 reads TGTGCCAGCAGTTTACATAACTATGGCTACACCTTC.

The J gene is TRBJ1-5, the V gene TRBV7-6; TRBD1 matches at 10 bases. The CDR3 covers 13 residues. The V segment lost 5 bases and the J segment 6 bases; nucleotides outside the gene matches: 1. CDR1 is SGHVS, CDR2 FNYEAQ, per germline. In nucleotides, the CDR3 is TGTGCCAGCAGCCGGACAGGGGGTCAGCCCCAGCATTTT. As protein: CASSRTGGQPQHF.

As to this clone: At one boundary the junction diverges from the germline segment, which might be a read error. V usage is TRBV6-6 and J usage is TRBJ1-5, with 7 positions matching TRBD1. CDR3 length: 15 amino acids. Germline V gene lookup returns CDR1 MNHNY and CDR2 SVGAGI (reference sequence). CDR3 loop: CASSYSIGGKQPQHF. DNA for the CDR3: TGTGCCAGCAGTTACTCGATAGGGGGCAAGCAGCCCCAGCATTTT.

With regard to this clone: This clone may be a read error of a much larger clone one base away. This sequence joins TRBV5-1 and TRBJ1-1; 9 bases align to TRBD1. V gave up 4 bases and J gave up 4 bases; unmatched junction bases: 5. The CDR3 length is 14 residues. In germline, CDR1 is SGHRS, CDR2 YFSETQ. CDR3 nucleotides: TGCGCCAGCAGCGCGGACAGGGGTGGCACTGAAGCTTTCTTT. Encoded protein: CASSADRGGTEAFF. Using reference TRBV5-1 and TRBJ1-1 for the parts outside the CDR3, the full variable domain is KAGVTQTPRYLIKTRGQQVTLSCSPISGHRSVSWYQQTPGQGLQFLFEYFSETQRNKGNFPGRFSGRQFSNSRSEMNVSTLELGDSALYLCASSADRGGTEAFFGQGTRLTVV.

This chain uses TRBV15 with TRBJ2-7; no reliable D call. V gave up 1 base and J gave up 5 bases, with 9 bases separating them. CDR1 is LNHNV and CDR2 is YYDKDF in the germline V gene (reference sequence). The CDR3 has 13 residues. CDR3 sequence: CATSRAPQDEQYF. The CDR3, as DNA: TGTGCCACCAGCAGAGCCCCCCAGGACGAGCAGTACTTC.

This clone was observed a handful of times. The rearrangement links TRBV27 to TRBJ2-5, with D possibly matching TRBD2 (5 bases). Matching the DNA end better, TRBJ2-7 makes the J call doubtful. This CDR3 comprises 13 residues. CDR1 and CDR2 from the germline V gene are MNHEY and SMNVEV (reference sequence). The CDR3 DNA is TGTGCCAGCAGTTTCGGGGTTTACTACGAGCAGTACTTC. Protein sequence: CASSFGVYYEQYF.

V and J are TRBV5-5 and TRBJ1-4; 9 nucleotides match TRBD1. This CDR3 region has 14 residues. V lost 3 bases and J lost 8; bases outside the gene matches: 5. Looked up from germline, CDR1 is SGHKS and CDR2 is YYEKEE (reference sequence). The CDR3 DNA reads TGTGCCAGCAGCTGGGACAGGGCGGGGGAAAAACTGTTTTTT. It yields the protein CASSWDRAGEKLFF.